Below, 15 T cell receptor beta chains from the same sample are listed, as sequenced in a study of blood T cell repertoires in COVID-19. Clones were sequenced by immunoSEQ multiplex PCR, and TCRdb holds only the in-frame ones, with some missing. This table has more than 90,000 clones, 82% appearing once. Sequenced sample: peripheral blood. These TCRs come from a man between 65 and 85 years old with acute or convalescent COVID-19.

This chain links TRBV11-1 with TRBJ1-1; 7 positions match TRBD1. There are 15 residues in the CDR3. CDR1 and CDR2 (germline): SGHAT, FQDESV (reference sequence). Unmatched junction bases numbered 6, after V lost 4 bases and J lost 1 base. The CDR3 spells CASSYTGASNTEAFF. CDR3 bases: TGTGCCAGCAGCTATACAGGGGCTTCGAACACTGAAGCTTTCTTT.

This clone was observed a single time. The chain uses TRBV7-2 and TRBJ1-5, with TRBD1 matching 11 bases. Per germline, CDR1 SGHTA and CDR2 FQGNSA. With 1 base clipped from V and 2 bases from J, the junction kept 4 bases outside the gene matches. This CDR3 has 17 amino acids. CDR3 nucleotide sequence: TGTGCCAGCAGCTTAGGGGCGGACAGGGGGCGCAATCAGCCCCAGCATTTT. This translates into CASSLGADRGRNQPQHF.

The chain links TRBV9 to TRBJ1-5; D is undetermined. The V gene's germline CDR1 is SGDLS and CDR2 YYNGEE. The CDR3 extends over 15 amino acids. V lost 0 bases, J lost 2 bases, and 9 bases lay in between. The CDR3 protein is CASSVGPEGNQPQHF. CDR3 coding DNA: TGTGCCAGCAGCGTAGGCCCGGAGGGCAATCAGCCCCAGCATTTT.

J is TRBJ1-5 and V is TRBV2; D may be TRBD1 (5 bases). CDR1 and CDR2 (germline): SNHLY, FYNNEI. V lost 3 bases and J 1 base, leaving 13 bases between the germline ends. This CDR3 contains 16 residues. The CDR3 protein is CASSESGGESNQPQHF. Written as DNA, the CDR3 is TGTGCCAGCAGTGAGTCCGGGGGGGAGAGCAATCAGCCCCAGCATTTT.

V and J are TRBV28 and TRBJ2-7, with TRBD2 matching over 8 bases. This CDR3 is 15 amino acids long. Germline CDR1 is MDHEN and CDR2 is SYDVKM. J was trimmed by 0 bases and V by 6 bases; bases with no gene match: 7. CDR3 amino acids: CASSRLGTSSYEQYF. CDR3 DNA sequence: TGTGCCAGCAGCCGACTCGGGACTAGCTCCTACGAGCAGTACTTC.

J is TRBJ1-5 and V is TRBV3-1 (or the pseudogene TRBV3-2), with D possibly being TRBD1 (5 bases). CDR1 and CDR2 (germline): LGHDT, YNNKEL (reference sequence). V was trimmed by 2 bases and J by 10 bases, leaving 12 bases between them. The length of the CDR3 is 13 residues. The CDR3 loop reads CASSQLGGSPQHF. The CDR3 DNA reads as TGTGCCAGCAGCCAATTGGGGGGGTCTCCCCAGCATTTT.

This clone came up once. The chain is built from TRBV10-3 and TRBJ1-6, with a tentative D call TRBD1 (5 bases). The CDR3 runs 13 residues. From germline, CDR1 is ENHRY and CDR2 SYGVKD. Trimming took 6 bases from V and 8 from J, leaving 11 bases between them. The CDR3 reads CAIRAGGDSPLHF. The CDR3 nucleotides are TGTGCCATCAGGGCAGGAGGGGATTCACCCCTCCACTTT.

The genes are TRBV20-1 and TRBJ2-7, with 8 nucleotides matching TRBD2. The CDR3 sequence is 14 residues long. Germline trimming cut 3 bases from V and 1 base from J; bases unmatched to any gene: 5. The germline V gene encodes CDR1 DFQATT and CDR2 SNEGSKA (reference sequence). This CDR3 reads CSASVAGLSYEQYF. For the CDR3, the DNA is TGCAGTGCTAGTGTAGCGGGGCTTTCCTACGAGCAGTACTTC.

This chain joins TRBV15 and TRBJ1-2; D remains unclear. The CDR3 has 16 amino acids. The V end was cut by 0 bases, the J end by 3 bases, with 14 bases between. From germline, CDR1 is LNHNV and CDR2 YYDKDF (reference sequence). CDR3 DNA sequence: TGTGCCACCAGCAGAGATTTGGGCAGTTCTTACTATGGCTACACCTTC. This sequence encodes CATSRDLGSSYYGYTF.

This rearrangement joins TRBV6-5 to TRBJ2-3; 7 nucleotides line up with TRBD1. The CDR3 is 15 amino acids. V trimming: 5 bases; J trimming: 2 bases; junction bases outside the gene matches: 7. From germline, CDR1 is MNHEY and CDR2 SVGAGI. In DNA form, the CDR3 reads TGTGCCAGCAGTAAGACAGGGTTGTTCACAGATACGCAGTATTTT. It codes for CASSKTGLFTDTQYF.

The chain uses TRBV27 and TRBJ2-7, with a tentative D call TRBD2 (6 bases). V was cut by 2 bases and J by 2 bases, with 13 bases left in between. This CDR3 has 15 amino acids. In germline, CDR1 is MNHEY, CDR2 SMNVEV (reference sequence). The CDR3: CASSLEDGGTYEQYF. The CDR3, as DNA: TGTGCCAGCAGTTTAGAGGACGGGGGAACCTACGAGCAGTACTTC.

V gene TRBV24-1 combines with J gene TRBJ1-5, with a weak D call TRBD1 (5 bases). Germline CDR1 KGHDR, CDR2 SFDVKD. CDR3 length: 17 amino acids. The V end was cut by 3 bases, the J end by 3 bases, with 17 bases between. CDR3 sequence reads: CATSDQKGTDFNQPQHF. The CDR3, as DNA: TGTGCCACCAGTGATCAAAAGGGGACTGATTTCAATCAGCCCCAGCATTTT.

The chain has TRBV7-9 and TRBJ2-7, with 10 bases aligning to TRBD1. The CDR3 sequence is 13 residues long. The V gene end was trimmed by 8 bases and the J gene end by 3 bases; junction bases not matched to a gene: 4. CDR1 SEHNR and CDR2 FQNEAQ come from the germline V gene (reference sequence). The CDR3 bases are TGTGCCAGCTTAGGGACAGGGGTCTACGAGCAGTACTTC. Translating gives CASLGTGVYEQYF.

V and J are TRBV30 and TRBJ2-5, with unresolved D. Germline loops: CDR1 GTSNPN, CDR2 SVGIG (reference sequence). V lost 0 bases and J 4 bases, leaving 6 bases between the germline ends. The CDR3 sequence is 12 residues long. For the CDR3, the DNA is TGTGCCTGGAGTGTAGGCGGAGAGACCCAGTACTTC. As protein: CAWSVGGETQYF.

The chain has TRBV19 and TRBJ1-5; D is uncertain. Deletions cut 8 bases from V and 3 bases from J, with 11 bases between. The CDR3 sequence is 13 residues long. CDR1 LNHDA and CDR2 SQIVND come from the germline V gene (reference sequence). CDR3 in amino acids: CASSPQVNQPQHF. The CDR3, as DNA: TGTGCCAGTTCCCCCCAGGTCAATCAGCCCCAGCATTTT.